The next 7 T cell receptor beta chains were all read from a single sample in a study of blood T cell repertoires in COVID-19. The method was immunoSEQ multiplex PCR; TCRdb's version includes in-frame clones alone and lacks a portion of them. The sample shows around 310,000 clones, roughly 90% of them seen only once. The sequenced material came from PBMCs or T cells enriched from blood (not recorded which). The receptor source for this set is a woman in her 30s who had recovered from COVID-19.

The chain uses TRBV29-1 and TRBJ2-5; D unresolved. The CDR3 is made up of 13 amino acids. Germline V gives CDR1 SQVTM, CDR2 ANQGSEA. Trimming left V 5 bases short and J 2 bases short, with 12 bases between. The CDR3 DNA reads as TGCAGCGTTCGAACGGGTACTCAAGAGACCCAGTACTTC. Its protein product is CSVRTGTQETQYF.

J is TRBJ2-7 and V is TRBV7-2; D might be TRBD2 (6 bases). There are 13 residues in the CDR3. Germline V gene sequence: CDR1 SGHTA, CDR2 FQGNSA. Trimming pared 6 bases from V and 3 bases from J, leaving 12 bases between. The CDR3 DNA reads as TGTGCCAGCAGGAGGGAGGAGGTCTACGAGCAGTACTTC. Protein: CASRREEVYEQYF.

The chain couples TRBV5-4 to TRBJ1-4; 11 positions agree with TRBD1. This CDR3 contains 17 residues. J lost 4 bases, V lost 4 bases, and 9 bases had no gene match. The germline V gene has CDR1 SGHNT and CDR2 YYREEE (reference sequence). The CDR3 reads CASSSRTGGSSNEKLFF. In DNA, the CDR3 is TGTGCCAGCAGCAGCAGGACAGGGGGCTCAAGTAATGAAAAACTGTTTTTT.

The chain employs TRBV19 and TRBJ2-5, with a weak D call TRBD1 (5 bases). Germline loops: CDR1 LNHDA, CDR2 SQIVND (reference sequence). Deletions cut 3 bases from V and 4 bases from J, with 6 bases between. The CDR3 runs to 12 residues. CDR3 nucleotides: TGTGCCAGTAGTATCCAGGGAGAGACCCAGTACTTC. Translated: CASSIQGETQYF. The variable domain in full, with the rest retrieved from reference TRBV19 and TRBJ2-5, is DGGITQSPKYLFRKEGQNVTLSCEQNLNHDAMYWYRQDPGQGLRLIYYSQIVNDFQKGDIAEGYSVSREKKESFPLTVTSAQKNPTAFYLCASSIQGETQYFGPGTRLLVL.

The chain employs TRBV5-1 and TRBJ1-1; 9 nucleotides align to TRBD1. The CDR3 extends over 15 amino acids. V shed 2 bases, J shed 5 bases, and the junction held 7 bases outside the gene matches. Germline CDR1 and CDR2: SGHRS and YFSETQ. The CDR3 DNA reads TGCGCCAGCAGCTTTGTACAGGGGGCGCGAACTGAAGCTTTCTTT. Residues: CASSFVQGARTEAFF.

In its sample, this clone was seen once. The gene calls are TRBV7-9 and TRBJ1-1, with a possible D match to TRBD1 (5 bases). Trimming removed 3 bases at V and 7 bases at J, with 21 bases between. This CDR3 spans 16 amino acids. Germline V lookup: CDR1 SEHNR, CDR2 FQNEAQ (reference sequence). The CDR3 bases are TGTGCCAGCAGCTTGGGGGGGTTTGGCAGCCAAAGTGAAGCTTTCTTT. This encodes CASSLGGFGSQSEAFF.

This clone was seen more than once but under ten times. V is TRBV6-5 and J is TRBJ2-7; D may be TRBD1 (6 bases). Trimming shortened V by 2 bases and J by 0 bases, and 11 bases separated the two germline ends. The CDR3 extends over 15 amino acids. The germline V gene has CDR1 MNHEY and CDR2 SVGAGI. The CDR3 nucleotides read TGTGCCAGCAGTTACGGGGGACAAACCTCCTACGAGCAGTACTTC. It yields the protein CASSYGGQTSYEQYF.